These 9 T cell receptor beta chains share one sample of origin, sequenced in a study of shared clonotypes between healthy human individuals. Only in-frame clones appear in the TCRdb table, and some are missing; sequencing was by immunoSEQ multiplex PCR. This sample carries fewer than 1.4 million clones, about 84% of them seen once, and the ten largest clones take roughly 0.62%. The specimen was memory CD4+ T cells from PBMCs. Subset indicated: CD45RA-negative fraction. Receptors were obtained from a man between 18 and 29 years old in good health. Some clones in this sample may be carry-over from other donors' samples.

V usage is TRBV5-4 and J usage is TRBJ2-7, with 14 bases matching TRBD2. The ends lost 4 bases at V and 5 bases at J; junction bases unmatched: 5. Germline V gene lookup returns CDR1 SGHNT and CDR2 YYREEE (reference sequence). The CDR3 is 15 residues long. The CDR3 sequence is CASSVKTSGRDEQYF. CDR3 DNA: TGTGCCAGCAGCGTGAAGACTAGCGGGAGGGACGAGCAGTACTTC.

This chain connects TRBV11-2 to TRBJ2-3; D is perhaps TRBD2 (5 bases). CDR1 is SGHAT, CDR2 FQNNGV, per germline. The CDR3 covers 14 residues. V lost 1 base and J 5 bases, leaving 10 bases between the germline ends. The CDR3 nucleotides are TGTGCCAGCAGCTTAGTACGGACTGTAGATACGCAGTATTTT. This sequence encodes CASSLVRTVDTQYF.

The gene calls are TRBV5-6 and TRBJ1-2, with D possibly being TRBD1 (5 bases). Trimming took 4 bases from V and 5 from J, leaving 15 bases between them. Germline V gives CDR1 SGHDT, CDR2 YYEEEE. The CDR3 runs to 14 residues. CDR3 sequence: CASSRESGAYGYTF. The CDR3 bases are TGTGCCAGCAGCAGGGAATCCGGGGCATATGGCTACACCTTC.

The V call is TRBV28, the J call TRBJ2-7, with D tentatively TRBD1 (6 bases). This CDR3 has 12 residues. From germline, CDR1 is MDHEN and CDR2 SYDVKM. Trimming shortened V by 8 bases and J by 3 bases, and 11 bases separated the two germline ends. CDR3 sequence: CASERGNYEQYF. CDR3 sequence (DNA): TGTGCCAGCGAGAGGGGGAACTACGAGCAGTACTTC.

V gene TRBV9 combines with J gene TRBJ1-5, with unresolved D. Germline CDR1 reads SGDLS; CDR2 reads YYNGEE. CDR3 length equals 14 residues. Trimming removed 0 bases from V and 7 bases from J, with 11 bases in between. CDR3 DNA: TGTGCCAGCAGCGTAGTGGCCACGGGGCAGCCCCAGCATTTT. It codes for CASSVVATGQPQHF.

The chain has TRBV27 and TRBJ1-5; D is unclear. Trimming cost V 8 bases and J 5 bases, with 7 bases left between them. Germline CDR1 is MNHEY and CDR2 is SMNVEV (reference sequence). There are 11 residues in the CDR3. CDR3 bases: TGTGCCAGCGGTAGGGATCAGCCCCAGCATTTT. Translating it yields CASGRDQPQHF.

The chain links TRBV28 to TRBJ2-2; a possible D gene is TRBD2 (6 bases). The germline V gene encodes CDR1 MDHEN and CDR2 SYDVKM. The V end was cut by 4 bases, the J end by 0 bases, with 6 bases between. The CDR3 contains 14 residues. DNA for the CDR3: TGTGCCAGCAGTTGGGGGGCGAACACCGGGGAGCTGTTTTTT. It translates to CASSWGANTGELFF.

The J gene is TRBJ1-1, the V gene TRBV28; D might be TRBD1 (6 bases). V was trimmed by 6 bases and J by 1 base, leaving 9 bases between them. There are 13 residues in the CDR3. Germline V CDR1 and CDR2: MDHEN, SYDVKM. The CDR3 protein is CASRRTANTEAFF. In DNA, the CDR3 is TGTGCCAGCAGAAGGACAGCGAACACTGAAGCTTTCTTT. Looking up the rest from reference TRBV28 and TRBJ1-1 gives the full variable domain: DVKVTQSSRYLVKRTGEKVFLECVQDMDHENMFWYRQDPGLGLRLIYFSYDVKMKEKGDIPEGYSVSREKKERFSLILESASTNQTSMYLCASRRTANTEAFFGQGTRLTVV.

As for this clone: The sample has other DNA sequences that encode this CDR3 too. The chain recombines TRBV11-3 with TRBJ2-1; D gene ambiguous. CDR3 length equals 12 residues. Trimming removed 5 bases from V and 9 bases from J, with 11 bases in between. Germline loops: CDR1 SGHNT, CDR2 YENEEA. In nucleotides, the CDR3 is TGTGCCAGCAGCCCCACGCTGGGTGAGCAGTTCTTC. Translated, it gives CASSPTLGEQFF. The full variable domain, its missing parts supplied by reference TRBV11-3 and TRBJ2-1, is EAGVVQSPRYKIIEKKQPVAFWCNPISGHNTLYWYLQNLGQGPELLIRYENEEAVDDSQLPKDRFSAERLKGVDSTLKIQPAELGDSAVYLCASSPTLGEQFFGPGTRLTVL.